This T cell receptor beta chain is from a study of T cell repertoires in cytomegalovirus infection. For the study at large: CMV infection and matching HLA type were both indicated by public TCR beta signatures.

Comment on this clonotype: What it binds is unknown.

The study's findings and limits: Adding up the frequency of public TCR beta families identified people who carried CMV plus the relevant HLA. Within the response measured ex vivo, HLA-C-restricted CMV-specific TCR beta clonotypes were dominant.

Trimming stripped 5 bases from V and 5 bases from J, with 12 bases between. This CDR3 is 13 amino acids long. Germline CDR1 LNHDA, CDR2 SQIVND (reference sequence). TCRdb independently ran MiXCR on the reads; one entry per CDR3 protein. The table shows around 550,000 distinct CDR3 sequences, with about 25% occurring only once. The source material was PBMCs. The chain couples TRBV19 to TRBJ1-1, with a possible D match to TRBD1 (5 bases). This sequence was found in a human donor in good health (CMV status not recorded). Some clones in this sample may be carry-over from other donors' samples. Here the CDR3 reads CASSRDLLTEAFF. The CDR3 coding sequence is TGTGCCAGTAGTCGGGACCTTTTGACTGAAGCTTTCTTT.